This entry features one TCR beta chain sequence. TCRdb keeps only in-frame clones here, not all; method: immunoSEQ multiplex PCR. In the table there are tens of thousands of clones, around 90% of which are singletons. The germline V gene has CDR1 MNHEY and CDR2 SVGAGI. V gave up 2 bases and J gave up 8 bases, with 19 bases separating them. The CDR3 contains 16 residues. The data were obtained in a study of technical replicates of blood from a few donors. This clonotype was obtained from a human donor in good health. Sequencing was carried out using T cells isolated from PBMCs. The chain employs TRBV6-5 and TRBJ2-1; D gene unclear. The CDR3 reads CASSYGSDFHHDEQFF. In DNA form, the CDR3 reads TGTGCCAGCAGTTACGGAAGCGATTTCCATCACGATGAGCAGTTCTTC.